A selection of T cell receptor beta chains follows, all from one sample in a study of shared clonotypes between healthy human individuals. Produced via immunoSEQ multiplex PCR; TCRdb's table is partial and in-frame only. In the table there are roughly 700,000 clones, around 67% of which are singletons. The source material was memory CD4+ T cells sorted from blood. Receptors originate from a woman aged 25 to 39 in good health. Both conserved end residues are part of each CDR3. D genes are given only for firm matches. Clone size is not always given. Where it is, it says once, few, many or a class for expanded clones.

j_call	v_call	d_call	clone_size	cdr3_aa	cdr3_nt
TRBJ2-1	TRBV11-2	TRBD2	.	CASSRLAGSYNEQFF	TGTGCCAGCAGCCGTCTAGCGGGCTCCTACAATGAGCAGTTCTTC
TRBJ1-5	TRBV7-2	.	once	CASSQKAGSNQPQHF	TGTGCCAGCAGCCAGAAGGCGGGAAGCAATCAGCCCCAGCATTTT
TRBJ1-1	TRBV15	.	.	CATSAVRGNEAFF	TGTGCCACCAGCGCCGTTCGGGGCAATGAAGCTTTCTTT
TRBJ1-1	TRBV4-1	.	.	CASRKLGGSEAFF	TGCGCCAGCAGGAAACTTGGAGGCTCTGAAGCTTTCTTT
TRBJ2-1	TRBV2	.	.	CASTPDSDEQFF	TGTGCCAGCACCCCGGACTCGGATGAGCAGTTCTTC
TRBJ2-5	TRBV15	.	.	CATRSRAGRETQYF	TGTGCCACCAGAAGTAGGGCAGGCAGGGAGACCCAGTACTTC
TRBJ1-5	TRBV19	.	.	CASGGYSGQPQHF	TGTGCCAGTGGGGGGTATTCGGGTCAGCCCCAGCATTTT
TRBJ2-4	TRBV5-1	TRBD1	once	CASSMGDRDKNIQYF	TGCGCCAGCAGCATGGGGGACAGGGACAAAAACATTCAGTACTTC
TRBJ2-1	TRBV4-1	.	.	CASSQSGAYNEQFF	TGCGCCAGCAGCCAAAGTGGGGCCTACAATGAGCAGTTCTTC
TRBJ1-2	TRBV7-8	.	.	CASSLGPVSQYGYTF	TGTGCCAGCAGCTTAGGCCCAGTGTCACAATATGGCTACACCTTC
TRBJ2-1	TRBV10-1	TRBD1	few	CASSDTGTGMGNEQFF	TGCGCCAGCAGTGACACCGGGACAGGGATGGGCAATGAGCAGTTCTTC
TRBJ1-5	TRBV6-1	.	few	CASSEIRGNQPQHF	TGTGCCAGCAGTGAAATCCGGGGCAATCAGCCCCAGCATTTT
TRBJ2-3	TRBV5-1	.	.	CASSPNAGLDTQYF	TGCGCCAGCAGCCCCAACGCGGGACTCGATACGCAGTATTTT
TRBJ1-2	TRBV7-9	TRBD1	.	CASSSTGDGYTF	TGTGCCAGCAGTAGCACAGGGGATGGCTACACCTTC
TRBJ1-1	TRBV29-1	TRBD1	.	CSVDGRRGPGTEAFF	TGCAGCGTTGATGGTCGTAGGGGGCCGGGCACTGAAGCTTTCTTT
TRBJ1-4	TRBV19	.	.	CASSQATNEKLFF	TGTGCCAGTAGTCAAGCAACTAATGAAAAACTGTTTTTT
TRBJ1-1	TRBV10-3	TRBD1	few	CAVASGQGASNTEAFF	TGTGCCGTTGCGTCGGGACAGGGGGCCTCGAACACTGAAGCTTTCTTT
TRBJ2-7	TRBV7-2	TRBD2	.	CASSERGGTGGYEQYF	TGTGCCAGCAGCGAAAGGGGAGGAACGGGAGGGTACGAGCAGTACTTC
TRBJ2-1	TRBV28	TRBD1	.	CASRWQGVDEQFF	TGTGCCAGCAGATGGCAGGGGGTCGATGAGCAGTTCTTC
TRBJ1-1	TRBV11-1	.	.	CASSPLLGSEAFF	TGTGCCAGCAGCCCTCTTCTCGGCTCTGAAGCTTTCTTT
TRBJ2-2	TRBV5-1	.	few	CASSFSPGVGTGELFF	TGCGCCAGCAGCTTCAGTCCAGGGGTTGGCACCGGGGAGCTGTTTTTT
TRBJ1-3	TRBV5-1	.	.	CASSGGPRGNTIYF	TGCGCCAGCAGCGGAGGACCGCGGGGGAACACCATATATTTT
TRBJ1-4	TRBV7-2	.	.	CASSLGRAGSNEKLFF	TGTGCCAGCAGCTTAGGAAGGGCAGGGTCTAATGAAAAACTGTTTTTT
TRBJ2-3	TRBV29-1	.	once	CSVVTSSLTDTQYF	TGCAGCGTTGTCACTAGCAGCCTCACAGATACGCAGTATTTT
TRBJ1-1	TRBV27	.	.	CASSYLGNTEAFF	TGTGCCAGCAGTTATCTGGGGAACACTGAAGCTTTCTTT
TRBJ2-1	TRBV30	TRBD2	.	CAWSVPGLVIEQFF	TGTGCCTGGAGTGTCCCGGGACTAGTTATTGAGCAGTTCTTC
TRBJ1-5	TRBV19	.	.	CASTANGKGNQPQHF	TGTGCCAGTACCGCAAACGGGAAGGGGAATCAGCCCCAGCATTTT
TRBJ1-4	TRBV29-1	.	.	CSVRGGNEKLFF	TGCAGCGTTAGGGGGGGTAATGAAAAACTGTTTTTT
TRBJ2-5	TRBV6-1	TRBD1	.	CASSVQGVKETQYF	TGTGCCAGCAGTGTTCAGGGGGTTAAAGAGACCCAGTACTTC
TRBJ1-2	TRBV28	.	.	CASSFEGRLNYGYTF	TGTGCCAGCAGTTTCGAGGGGCGACTTAACTATGGCTACACCTTC
TRBJ2-7	TRBV28	.	once	CASSLDTDLIRYF	TGTGCCAGCAGCCTAGACACGGACCTGATTAGGTACTTC
TRBJ2-7	TRBV10-1	.	.	CASSEAPGSSYEQYF	TGCGCCAGCAGTGAGGCACCGGGAAGCTCCTACGAGCAGTACTTC
TRBJ2-6	TRBV15	.	.	CATSRARGSGANVLTF	TGTGCCACCAGCAGAGCCCGCGGCTCTGGGGCCAACGTCCTGACTTTC
TRBJ2-2	TRBV2	.	.	CATSPGLAAGELFF	TGTGCCACCAGCCCCGGCCTAGCAGCCGGGGAGCTGTTTTTT
TRBJ1-4	TRBV9	.	.	CASSGGSATNEKLFF	TGTGCCAGCAGCGGCGGGAGTGCAACTAATGAAAAACTGTTTTTT
TRBJ2-3	TRBV7-8	.	few	CASSTSYDTQYF	TGTGCCAGCAGCACATCCTATGATACGCAGTATTTT
TRBJ2-7	TRBV6-5	.	.	CASSLHWTLIYEQYF	TGTGCCAGCAGTTTACATTGGACTCTCATCTACGAGCAGTACTTC
TRBJ2-5	TRBV7-2	TRBD1	.	CASSLAGRGETQYF	TGTGCCAGCAGCTTAGCCGGCAGGGGGGAGACCCAGTACTTC
TRBJ2-1	TRBV5-6	TRBD1	few	CASSNRDSDSVKRFF	TGTGCCAGCAGCAACCGGGACAGTGACTCCGTTAAACGGTTCTTC
TRBJ2-7	TRBV5-8	.	.	CASSKAGTRSYEQYF	TGTGCCAGCAGCAAAGCGGGCACACGCTCCTACGAGCAGTACTTC
TRBJ2-7	TRBV9	TRBD1	.	CASSVGGTGSSYEQYF	TGTGCCAGCAGCGTAGGGGGGACAGGGAGCTCCTACGAGCAGTACTTC
TRBJ1-2	TRBV11-2	TRBD1	.	CASSARTGANYGYTF	TGTGCCAGCAGCGCCCGGACAGGGGCTAACTATGGCTACACCTTC
TRBJ1-3	TRBV7-9	TRBD1	.	CASRQTGGFGNTIYF	TGTGCCAGCAGACAAACAGGGGGCTTTGGAAACACCATATATTTT
TRBJ2-5	TRBV5-1	TRBD1	.	CASARTGGGETQYF	TGCGCCAGCGCCCGGACAGGGGGTGGGGAGACCCAGTACTTC
TRBJ2-7	TRBV28	.	.	CASRTVPYEQYF	TGTGCCAGCAGAACAGTCCCCTACGAGCAGTACTTC
TRBJ1-2	TRBV7-8	.	.	CASGDSPYGYTF	TGTGCCAGCGGTGACAGCCCTTATGGCTACACCTTC
TRBJ2-7	TRBV10-1	.	few	CASSEGDPGVYEQYF	TGCGCCAGCAGTGAGGGGGACCCTGGGGTCTACGAGCAGTACTTC
TRBJ1-5	TRBV5-6	.	many	CASSLMTGFQPQHF	TGTGCCAGCAGCCTCATGACCGGGTTTCAGCCCCAGCATTTT
TRBJ2-7	TRBV19	.	once	CASSLSLGGTYEQYF	TGTGCCAGTAGTTTATCGTTAGGGGGAACCTACGAGCAGTACTTC
TRBJ2-1	TRBV6-1	.	many	CASSGGHNEQFF	TGTGCCAGCAGTGGAGGCCACAATGAGCAGTTCTTC